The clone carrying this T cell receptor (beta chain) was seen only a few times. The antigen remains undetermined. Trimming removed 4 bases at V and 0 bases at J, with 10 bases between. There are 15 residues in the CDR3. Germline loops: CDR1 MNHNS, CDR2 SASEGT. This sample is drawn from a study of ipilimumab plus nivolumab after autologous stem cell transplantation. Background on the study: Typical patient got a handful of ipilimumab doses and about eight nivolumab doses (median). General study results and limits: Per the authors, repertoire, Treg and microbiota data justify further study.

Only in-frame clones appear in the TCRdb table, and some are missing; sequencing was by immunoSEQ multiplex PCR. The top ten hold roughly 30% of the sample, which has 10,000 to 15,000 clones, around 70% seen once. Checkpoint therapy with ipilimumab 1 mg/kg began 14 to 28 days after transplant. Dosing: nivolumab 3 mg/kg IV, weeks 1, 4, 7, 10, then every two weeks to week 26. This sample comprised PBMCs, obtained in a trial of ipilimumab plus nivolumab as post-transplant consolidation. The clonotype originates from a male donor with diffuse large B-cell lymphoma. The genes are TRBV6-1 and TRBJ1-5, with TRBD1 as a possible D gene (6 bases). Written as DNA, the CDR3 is TGTGCCAGCAGTGTGGGACAAAATAGCAATCAGCCCCAGCATTTT. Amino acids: CASSVGQNSNQPQHF.